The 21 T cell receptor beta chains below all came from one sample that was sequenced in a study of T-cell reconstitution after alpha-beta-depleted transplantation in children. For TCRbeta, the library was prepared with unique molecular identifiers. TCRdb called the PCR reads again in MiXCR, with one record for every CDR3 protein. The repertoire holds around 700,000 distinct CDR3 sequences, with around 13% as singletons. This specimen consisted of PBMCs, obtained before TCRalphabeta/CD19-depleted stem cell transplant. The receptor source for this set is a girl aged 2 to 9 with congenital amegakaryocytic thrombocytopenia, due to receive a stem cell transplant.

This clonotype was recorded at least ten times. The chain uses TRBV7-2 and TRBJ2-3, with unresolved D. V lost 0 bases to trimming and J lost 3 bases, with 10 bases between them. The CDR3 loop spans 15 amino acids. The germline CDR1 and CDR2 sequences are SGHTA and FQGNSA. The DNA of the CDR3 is TGTGCCAGCAGCTTAGCGGGTTTGCCAACAGATACGCAGTATTTT. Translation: CASSLAGLPTDTQYF.

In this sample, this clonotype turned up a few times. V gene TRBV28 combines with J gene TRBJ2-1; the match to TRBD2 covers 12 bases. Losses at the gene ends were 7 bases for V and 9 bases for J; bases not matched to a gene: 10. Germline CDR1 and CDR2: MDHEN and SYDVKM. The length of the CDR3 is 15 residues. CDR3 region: CASMVKGLAGGEQFF. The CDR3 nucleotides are TGTGCCAGCATGGTAAAGGGACTAGCGGGTGGTGAGCAGTTCTTC.

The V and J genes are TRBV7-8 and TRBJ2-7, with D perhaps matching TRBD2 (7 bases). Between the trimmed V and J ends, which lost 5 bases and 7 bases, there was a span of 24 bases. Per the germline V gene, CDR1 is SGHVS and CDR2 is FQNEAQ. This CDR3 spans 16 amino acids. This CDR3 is CASSALMGGGLREQYF. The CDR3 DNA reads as TGTGCCAGCAGCGCTTTAATGGGAGGGGGACTACGGGAGCAGTACTTC.

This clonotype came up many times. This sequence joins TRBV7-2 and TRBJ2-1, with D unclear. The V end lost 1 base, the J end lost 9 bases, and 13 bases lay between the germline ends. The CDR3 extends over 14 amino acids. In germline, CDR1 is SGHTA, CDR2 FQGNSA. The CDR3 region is CASSLGVLPGEQFF. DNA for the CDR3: TGTGCCAGCAGCTTAGGGGTCCTCCCAGGTGAGCAGTTCTTC. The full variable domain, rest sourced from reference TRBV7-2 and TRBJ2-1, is GAGVSQSPSNKVTEKGKDVELRCDPISGHTALYWYRQSLGQGLEFLIYFQGNSAPDKSGLPSDRFSAERTGGSVSTLTIQRTQQEDSAVYLCASSLGVLPGEQFFGPGTRLTVL.

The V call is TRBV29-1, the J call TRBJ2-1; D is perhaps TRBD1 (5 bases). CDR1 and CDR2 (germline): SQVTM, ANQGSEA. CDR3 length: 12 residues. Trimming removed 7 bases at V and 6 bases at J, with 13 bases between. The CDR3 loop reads CSGKQETNEQFF. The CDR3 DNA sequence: TGCAGCGGAAAACAGGAGACCAATGAGCAGTTCTTC.

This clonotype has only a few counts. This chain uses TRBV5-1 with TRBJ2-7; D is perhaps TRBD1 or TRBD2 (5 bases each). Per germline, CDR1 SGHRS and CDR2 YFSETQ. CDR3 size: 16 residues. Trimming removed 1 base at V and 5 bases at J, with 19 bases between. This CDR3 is CASSLMRGQSPHEQYF. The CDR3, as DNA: TGCGCCAGCAGCTTGATGAGGGGCCAGAGTCCCCACGAGCAGTACTTC.

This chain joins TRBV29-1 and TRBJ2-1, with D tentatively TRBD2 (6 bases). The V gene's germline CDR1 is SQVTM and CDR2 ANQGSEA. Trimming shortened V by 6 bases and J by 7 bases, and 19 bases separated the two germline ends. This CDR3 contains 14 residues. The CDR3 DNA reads TGCAGCGTCCTCCCTAGCGACCGTAAGAATGAGCAGTTCTTC. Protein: CSVLPSDRKNEQFF.

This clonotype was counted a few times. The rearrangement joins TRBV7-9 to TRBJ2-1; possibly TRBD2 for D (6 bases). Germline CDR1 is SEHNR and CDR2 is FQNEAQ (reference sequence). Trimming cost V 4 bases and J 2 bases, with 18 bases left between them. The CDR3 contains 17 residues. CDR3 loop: CASSYHPSGLPYNEQFF. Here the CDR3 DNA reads TGTGCCAGCAGCTACCACCCCTCGGGACTTCCCTACAATGAGCAGTTCTTC.

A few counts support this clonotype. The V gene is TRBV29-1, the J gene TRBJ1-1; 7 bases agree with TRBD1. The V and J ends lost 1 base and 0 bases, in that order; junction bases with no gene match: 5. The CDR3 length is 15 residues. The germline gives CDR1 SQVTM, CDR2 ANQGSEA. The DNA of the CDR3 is TGCAGCGTTGAAGGGGACAGCCACATGAACACTGAAGCTTTCTTT. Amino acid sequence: CSVEGDSHMNTEAFF. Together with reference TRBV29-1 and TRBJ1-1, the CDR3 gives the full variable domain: SAVISQKPSRDICQRGTSLTIQCQVDSQVTMMFWYRQQPGQSLTLIATANQGSEATYESGFVIDKFPISRPNLTFSTLTVSNMSPEDSSIYLCSVEGDSHMNTEAFFGQGTRLTVV.

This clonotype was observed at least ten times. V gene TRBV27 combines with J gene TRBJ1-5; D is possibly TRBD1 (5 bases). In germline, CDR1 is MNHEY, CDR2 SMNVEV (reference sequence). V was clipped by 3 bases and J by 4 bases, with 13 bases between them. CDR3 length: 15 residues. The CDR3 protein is CASSFLPPGNQPQHF. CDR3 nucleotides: TGTGCCAGCAGTTTCCTCCCTCCAGGGAATCAGCCCCAGCATTTT.

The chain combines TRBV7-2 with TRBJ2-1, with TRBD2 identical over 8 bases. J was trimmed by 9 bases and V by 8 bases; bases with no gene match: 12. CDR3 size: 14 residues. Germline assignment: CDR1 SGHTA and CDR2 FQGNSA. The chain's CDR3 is CASVAGTRVSEQFF. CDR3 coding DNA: TGTGCCAGCGTGGCCGGGACTAGGGTATCTGAGCAGTTCTTC.

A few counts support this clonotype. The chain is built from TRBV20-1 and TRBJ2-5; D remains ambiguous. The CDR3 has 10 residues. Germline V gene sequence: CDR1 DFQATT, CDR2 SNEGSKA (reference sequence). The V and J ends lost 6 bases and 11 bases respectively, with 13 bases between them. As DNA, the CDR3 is TGCAGTGCCGAAGACGCTTCACAGTACTTC. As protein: CSAEDASQYF.

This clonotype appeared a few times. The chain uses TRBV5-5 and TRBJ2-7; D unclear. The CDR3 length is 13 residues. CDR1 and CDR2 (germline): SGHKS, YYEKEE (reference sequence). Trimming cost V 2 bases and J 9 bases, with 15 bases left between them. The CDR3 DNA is TGTGCCAGCAGCTTTGAGCCCATTACGGTGCAGTACTTC. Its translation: CASSFEPITVQYF.

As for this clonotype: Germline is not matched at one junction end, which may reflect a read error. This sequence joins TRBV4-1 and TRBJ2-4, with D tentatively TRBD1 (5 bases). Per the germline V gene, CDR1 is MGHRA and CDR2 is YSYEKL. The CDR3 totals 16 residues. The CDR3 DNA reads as TGCGCCAGCAGCCAAGGGCGGCTTCAGGGCAAAAACATTCAGTACTTT. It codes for CASSQGRLQGKNIQYF.

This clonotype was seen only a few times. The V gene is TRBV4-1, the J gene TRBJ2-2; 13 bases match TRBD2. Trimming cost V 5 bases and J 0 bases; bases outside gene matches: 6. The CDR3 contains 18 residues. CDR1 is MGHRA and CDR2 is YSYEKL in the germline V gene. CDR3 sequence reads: CASSNGLAGVANTGELFF. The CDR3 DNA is TGCGCCAGCAGCAATGGACTAGCGGGAGTCGCGAACACCGGGGAGCTGTTTTTT.

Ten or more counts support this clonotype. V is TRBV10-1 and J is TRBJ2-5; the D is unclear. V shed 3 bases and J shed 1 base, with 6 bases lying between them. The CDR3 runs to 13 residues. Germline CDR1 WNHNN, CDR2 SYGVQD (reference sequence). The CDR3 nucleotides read TGCGCCAGCAGTGATGGGTTCCAAGAGACCCAGTACTTC. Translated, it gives CASSDGFQETQYF.

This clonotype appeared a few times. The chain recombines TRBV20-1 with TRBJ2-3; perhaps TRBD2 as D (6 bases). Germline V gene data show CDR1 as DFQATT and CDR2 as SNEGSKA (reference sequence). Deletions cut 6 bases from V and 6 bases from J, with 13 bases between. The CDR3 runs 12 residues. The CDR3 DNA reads TGCAGTGCCTCGACTAGGAGGGATACGCAGTATTTT. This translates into CSASTRRDTQYF.

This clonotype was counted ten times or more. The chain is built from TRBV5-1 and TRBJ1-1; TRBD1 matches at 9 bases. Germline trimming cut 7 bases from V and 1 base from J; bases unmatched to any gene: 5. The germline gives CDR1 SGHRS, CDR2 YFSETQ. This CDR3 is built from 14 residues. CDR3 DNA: TGCGCCAGCCGGGACAGGGCTGGGAACACTGAAGCTTTCTTT. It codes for CASRDRAGNTEAFF.

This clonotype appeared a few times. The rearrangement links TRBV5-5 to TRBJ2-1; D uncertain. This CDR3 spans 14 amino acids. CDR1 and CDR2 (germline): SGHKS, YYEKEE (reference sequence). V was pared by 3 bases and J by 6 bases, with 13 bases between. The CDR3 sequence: CASSSLESANEQFF. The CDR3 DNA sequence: TGTGCCAGCAGCTCGCTAGAGTCCGCCAATGAGCAGTTCTTC.

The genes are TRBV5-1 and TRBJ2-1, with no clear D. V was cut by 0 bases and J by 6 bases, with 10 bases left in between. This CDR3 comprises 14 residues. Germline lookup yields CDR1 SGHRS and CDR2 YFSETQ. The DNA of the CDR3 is TGCGCCAGCAGCTTGGATTACCAGAGCAATGAGCAGTTCTTC. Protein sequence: CASSLDYQSNEQFF.

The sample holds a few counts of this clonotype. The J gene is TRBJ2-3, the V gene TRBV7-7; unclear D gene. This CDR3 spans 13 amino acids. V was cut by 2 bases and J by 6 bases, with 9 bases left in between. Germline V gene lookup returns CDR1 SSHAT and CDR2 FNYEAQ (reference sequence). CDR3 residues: CASSLNWADTQYF. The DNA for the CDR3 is TGTGCCAGCAGCTTAAATTGGGCGGATACGCAGTATTTT.